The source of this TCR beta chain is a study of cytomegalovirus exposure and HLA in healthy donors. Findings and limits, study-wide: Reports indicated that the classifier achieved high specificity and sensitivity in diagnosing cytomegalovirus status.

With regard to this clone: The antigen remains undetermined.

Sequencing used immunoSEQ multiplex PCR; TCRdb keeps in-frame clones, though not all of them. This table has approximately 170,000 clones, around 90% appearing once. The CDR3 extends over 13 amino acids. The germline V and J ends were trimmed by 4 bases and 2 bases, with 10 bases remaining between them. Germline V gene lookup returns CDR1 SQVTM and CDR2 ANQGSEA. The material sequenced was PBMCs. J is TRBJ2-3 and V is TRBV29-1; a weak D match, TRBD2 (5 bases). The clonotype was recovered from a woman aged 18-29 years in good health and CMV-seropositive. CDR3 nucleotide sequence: TGCAGCGTTGGAGGGCACCCCACAGATACGCAGTATTTT. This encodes CSVGGHPTDTQYF.